This T cell receptor (beta chain) was captured by sequencing in a study of T cell responses to AZD1222 COVID-19 vaccine. To note about this clone: The antigen is undetermined. Other DNA sequences in this specimen translate into the identical CDR3.

Deletions cut 0 bases from V and 9 bases from J, with 10 bases between. Germline V CDR1 and CDR2: SGHRS, YFSETQ. CDR3 length: 14 residues. Findings and caveats of the study: Targets within unmutated variant regions were reportedly found for nearly half of spike-specific TCRs.

Assay used: immunoSEQ multiplex PCR; TCRdb lists only in-frame clones, some missing. Of 95,000 to 100,000 clones listed, 84% are singletons. The sample here was peripheral blood, taken 28 days after the second AZD1222 dose. This chain joins TRBV5-1 and TRBJ1-6; the D gene is possibly TRBD1 (5 bases). The receptor comes from an adult who received the AZD1222 COVID-19 vaccine. The CDR3 loop reads CASSLAGRGSPLHF. The CDR3, as DNA: TGCGCCAGCAGCTTGGCGGGGCGAGGTTCACCCCTCCACTTT. Combining the CDR3 with reference TRBV5-1 and TRBJ1-6 gives the whole variable domain KAGVTQTPRYLIKTRGQQVTLSCSPISGHRSVSWYQQTPGQGLQFLFEYFSETQRNKGNFPGRFSGRQFSNSRSEMNVSTLELGDSALYLCASSLAGRGSPLHFGNGTRLTVT.